This TCR beta chain came from a study of post-analysis software for immune sequencing data. Background on the study: Recorded subtypes: relapsing-remitting, secondary progressive, progressive-relapsing; some patients unannotated.

Germline CDR1 is SNHLY and CDR2 is FYNNEI. This CDR3 is 15 amino acids long. V lost 3 bases and J 1 base, leaving 10 bases between the germline ends. Comments on this clonotype: Its target is unknown.

General study points: F-measure co-clustering was strong for batch-matched samples. A few TRBV segments occurring more often in patients than controls included TRBV5-6, TRBV5-1 and TRBV20-1. For normalized Chao1 diversity, multiple sclerosis patients scored significantly lower than controls did.

Tagging with unique molecular identifiers was a feature of the TCR beta cDNA libraries. The T cell input of roughly 0.85 to 11 million gave roughly 0.5 million cDNA molecules. From the PCR reads, TCRdb called clonotypes with MiXCR, one entry per CDR3 protein. The sample consists of some 690,000 distinct CDR3 sequences, roughly three fifths of them appearing once. The gene calls are TRBV2 and TRBJ2-1, with a tentative D call TRBD2 (6 bases). The sequencing sample was made of blood. The receptor was derived from a girl between 2 and 10 years old with multiple sclerosis. The CDR3: CASSEGGRSYNEQFF. CDR3 nucleotides: TGTGCCAGCAGTGAGGGAGGCCGATCCTACAATGAGCAGTTCTTC. The full variable domain, with the rest looked up from reference TRBV2 and TRBJ2-1, is EPEVTQTPSHQVTQMGQEVILRCVPISNHLYFYWYRQILGQKVEFLVSFYNNEISEKSEIFDDQFSVERPDGSNFTLKIRSTKLEDSAMYFCASSEGGRSYNEQFFGPGTRLTVL.